Listed below are T cell receptor beta chains from one sample, sequenced in a study of Ad26.COV2.S vaccination and SARS-CoV-2 variants. Here immunoSEQ multiplex PCR was the method, and the copy in TCRdb shows in-frame clones only, minus some. The table lists around 100,000 clones, more than 65% of them singletons, with 16% in the top ten. Sequencing used peripheral blood, obtained after recovery from COVID-19. The receptors shown here come from a human donor who had recovered from COVID-19. Both conserved end residues are part of each CDR3. D genes are given only for firm matches.

J,V,D,CDR3,DNA
TRBJ1-5,TRBV27,-,CATLPGGGYSNQPQHF,TGTGCCACCCTCCCTGGGGGGGGGTATAGCAATCAGCCCCAGCATTTT
TRBJ2-1,TRBV4-3,-,CASSQEVLRNEQFF,TGCGCCAGCAGCCAAGAAGTATTGCGGAATGAGCAGTTCTTC
TRBJ2-1,TRBV7-6,-,CASSSLSPQTYNEQFF,TGTGCCAGCAGCTCCCTTTCCCCCCAGACCTACAATGAGCAGTTCTTC
TRBJ2-5,TRBV7-2,-,CASSPKETQYF,TGTGCCAGCAGCCCTAAAGAGACCCAGTACTTC
TRBJ2-2,TRBV7-2,-,CASSLQLTGELFF,TGTGCCAGCAGCTTACAGCTCACCGGGGAGCTGTTTTTT
TRBJ2-3,TRBV6-6,TRBD2,CASRLSLAGAEDTQYF,TGTGCCAGCAGACTCTCACTAGCGGGAGCTGAAGATACGCAGTATTTT
TRBJ2-2,TRBV7-8,-,CASSLAGLDTGELFF,TGTGCCAGCAGCTTAGCGGGTCTGGACACCGGGGAGCTGTTTTTT
TRBJ2-7,TRBV19,TRBD1,CASSISVAGGPYYEQYF,TGTGCCAGTAGTATTTCAGTGGCAGGGGGCCCCTACTACGAGCAGTACTTC
TRBJ2-7,TRBV7-2,TRBD1,CASSLTGAPTYEQYF,TGTGCCAGCAGCTTAACAGGGGCACCTACCTACGAGCAGTACTTC
TRBJ1-1,TRBV29-1,TRBD1,CSVEGQGATEAFF,TGCAGCGTTGAGGGACAGGGGGCGACTGAAGCTTTCTTT
TRBJ2-7,TRBV29-1,-,CSVEYTNYEQYF,TGCAGCGTTGAGTATACGAACTACGAGCAGTACTTC
TRBJ1-5,TRBV7-9,-,CASSLDWGNQPQHF,TGTGCCAGCAGCTTAGATTGGGGGAATCAGCCCCAGCATTTT